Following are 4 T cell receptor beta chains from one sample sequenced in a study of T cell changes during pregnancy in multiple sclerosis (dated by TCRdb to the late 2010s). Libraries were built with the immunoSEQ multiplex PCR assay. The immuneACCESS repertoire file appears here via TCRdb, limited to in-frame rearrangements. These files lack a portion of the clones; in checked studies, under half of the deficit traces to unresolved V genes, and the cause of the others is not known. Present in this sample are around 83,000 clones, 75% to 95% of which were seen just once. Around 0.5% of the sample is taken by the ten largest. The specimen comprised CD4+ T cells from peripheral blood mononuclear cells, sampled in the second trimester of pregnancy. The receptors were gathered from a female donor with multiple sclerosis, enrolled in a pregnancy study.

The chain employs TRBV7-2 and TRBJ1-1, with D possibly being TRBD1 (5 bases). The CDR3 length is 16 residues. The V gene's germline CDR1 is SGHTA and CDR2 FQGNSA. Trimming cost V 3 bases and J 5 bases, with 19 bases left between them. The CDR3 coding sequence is TGTGCCAGCAGCTTGACCAGGGTTTTGGGACTGACTGAAGCTTTCTTT. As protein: CASSLTRVLGLTEAFF. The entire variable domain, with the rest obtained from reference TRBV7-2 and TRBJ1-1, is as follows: GAGVSQSPSNKVTEKGKDVELRCDPISGHTALYWYRQSLGQGLEFLIYFQGNSAPDKSGLPSDRFSAERTGGSVSTLTIQRTQQEDSAVYLCASSLTRVLGLTEAFFGQGTRLTVV.

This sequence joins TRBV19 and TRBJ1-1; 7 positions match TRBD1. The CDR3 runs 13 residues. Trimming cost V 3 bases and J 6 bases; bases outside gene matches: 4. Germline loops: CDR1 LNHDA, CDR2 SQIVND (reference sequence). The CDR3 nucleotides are TGTGCCAGTAGTATGACAGGGAAGCCTGAAGCTTTCTTT. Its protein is CASSMTGKPEAFF. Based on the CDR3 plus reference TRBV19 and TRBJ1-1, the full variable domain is DGGITQSPKYLFRKEGQNVTLSCEQNLNHDAMYWYRQDPGQGLRLIYYSQIVNDFQKGDIAEGYSVSREKKESFPLTVTSAQKNPTAFYLCASSMTGKPEAFFGQGTRLTVV.

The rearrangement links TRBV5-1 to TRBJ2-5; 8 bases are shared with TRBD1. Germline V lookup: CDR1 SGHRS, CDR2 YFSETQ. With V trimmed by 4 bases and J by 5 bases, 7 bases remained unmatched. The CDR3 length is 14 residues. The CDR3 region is CASSRETGVETQYF. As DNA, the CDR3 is TGCGCCAGCAGCCGAGAGACAGGGGTGGAGACCCAGTACTTC.

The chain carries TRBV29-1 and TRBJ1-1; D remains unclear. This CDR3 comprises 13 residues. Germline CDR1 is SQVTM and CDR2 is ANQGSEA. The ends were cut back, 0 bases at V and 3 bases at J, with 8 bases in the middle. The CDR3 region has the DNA TGCAGCGTTGAAGATCTTCCGGACACTGAAGCTTTCTTT. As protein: CSVEDLPDTEAFF.